This T cell receptor (beta chain) was sequenced during a study of T-cell reconstitution after alpha-beta-depleted transplantation in children. Points from the study as a whole: T-cell counts and diversity at one year following transplant were attributed mainly to newly produced T cells.

The sample holds many counts of this clonotype. The antigen remains undetermined. Using unique molecular identifiers, the investigators prepared the TCRbeta library. TCRdb itself ran the PCR reads through MiXCR, one entry per CDR3 protein. The sample contains 440,000 or so distinct CDR3 sequences, roughly 44% of which appear only once. The receptor's source is a girl aged 2 to 10 with aplastic anemia, due to receive a stem cell transplant. The sample in question was PBMCs, obtained before TCRalphabeta/CD19-depleted stem cell transplant.

The CDR3 sequence is CASSSQRVTGTGPYNEQFF. The CDR3 DNA reads as TGTGCCAGCAGCTCACAACGTGTAACCGGGACAGGACCTTACAATGAGCAGTTCTTC. The chain joins TRBV11-1 to TRBJ2-1; TRBD1 aligns across 8 bases. V dropped 4 bases and J dropped 4; count of bases not matched to a gene: 18. The germline CDR1 and CDR2 sequences are SGHAT and FQDESV (reference sequence). This CDR3 region has 19 residues.